This paragraph covers one T cell receptor (beta chain) sequence. Its antigen remains unknown. CDR3 size: 15 residues. CDR1 and CDR2 from the germline V gene are MDHEN and SYDVKM. Trimming took 1 base from V and 6 from J; bases not matched to a gene: 4. The data originate from a study of siplizumab effects on memory and regulatory T cells. Study results and limitations: Naive T cells looked more diverse than memory cells and looked like major alloresponse contributors.

Libraries were prepared by immunoSEQ multiplex PCR; TCRdb keeps only in-frame clonotypes and omits some of them. The sample has around 97,000 clones, roughly 94% seen once. Sequences were obtained from non-Treg CD4+ T cells sorted from blood. The rearrangement uses TRBV28 and TRBJ2-4; 9 nucleotides line up with TRBD2. The clonotype was recovered from a human donor in good health. CDR3 region: CASSLLQTSGNIQYF. The CDR3 coding sequence is TGTGCCAGCAGTTTATTACAGACTAGCGGAAACATTCAGTACTTC.